This T cell receptor beta chain originates from a study of cytomegalovirus exposure and HLA in healthy donors. Findings of the study overall: In an earlier analysis, most TCR beta V segments were productive about 87% or about 30% of the time.

This clone was found a few times. What it binds is unknown. V was pared by 0 bases and J by 0 bases, with 12 bases between. Germline V CDR1 and CDR2: LGHNA, YSLEER. CDR3 length: 16 residues. PCR employed 60 Vbeta and 13 Jbeta primers. The assay was immunoSEQ multiplex PCR, and TCRdb's table has in-frame clones only and misses some. In the table there are roughly 100,000 clones, about 77% of which are singletons. The chain employs TRBV4-3 and TRBJ2-7, with D possibly being TRBD1 (5 bases). Sample: PBMCs. The receptor's source is a woman between 18 and 29 years old in good health and CMV-seropositive. The CDR3 here is CASSQEQDDSSYEQYF. The CDR3 coding sequence is TGCGCCAGCAGCCAAGAACAGGACGACAGCTCCTACGAGCAGTACTTC.